A few counts support the clone carrying this T cell receptor beta chain. These data belong to a study of blood T cell repertoires in COVID-19. For the study at large: From the United States, Italy and Spain came samples of acute and convalescent COVID-19. Nucleic acid was either cDNA or gDNA, and it came from T cells, B-cell-depleted T cells, or PBMCs.

In the source study's methods: Reference gene primer amplification gave nucleated cell count estimates. This table comes from immunoSEQ multiplex PCR, and its TCRdb copy is limited to in-frame clones, with some not included. The DNA was the basis for D and trimming; V, J and clone size are from that table. Among 150,000 or so clones listed, more than 75% were seen once. The sequencing input was peripheral blood. The sequence was collected from an elderly man with acute or convalescent COVID-19.

The CDR3: CASSTGQPGGTNEKLFF. The CDR3 coding sequence is TGCGCCAGCAGCACGGGACAACCAGGTGGAACTAATGAAAAACTGTTTTTT. V and J are TRBV5-1 and TRBJ1-4, with D perhaps matching TRBD1 (6 bases). This CDR3 spans 17 amino acids. CDR1 SGHRS and CDR2 YFSETQ come from the germline V gene. With 4 bases removed from V and 1 base from J, the gap between germline ends came to 17 bases.